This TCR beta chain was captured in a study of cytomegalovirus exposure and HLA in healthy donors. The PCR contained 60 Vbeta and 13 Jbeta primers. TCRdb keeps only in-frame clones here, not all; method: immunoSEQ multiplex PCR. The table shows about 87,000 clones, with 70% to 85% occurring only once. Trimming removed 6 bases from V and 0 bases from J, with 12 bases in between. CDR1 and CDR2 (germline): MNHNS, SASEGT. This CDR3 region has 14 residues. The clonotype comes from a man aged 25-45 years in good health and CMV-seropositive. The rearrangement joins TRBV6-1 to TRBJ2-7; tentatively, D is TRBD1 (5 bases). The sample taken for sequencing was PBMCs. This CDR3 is CASRFTGDSYEQYF. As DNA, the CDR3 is TGTGCCAGCAGATTCACAGGTGACTCCTACGAGCAGTACTTC.